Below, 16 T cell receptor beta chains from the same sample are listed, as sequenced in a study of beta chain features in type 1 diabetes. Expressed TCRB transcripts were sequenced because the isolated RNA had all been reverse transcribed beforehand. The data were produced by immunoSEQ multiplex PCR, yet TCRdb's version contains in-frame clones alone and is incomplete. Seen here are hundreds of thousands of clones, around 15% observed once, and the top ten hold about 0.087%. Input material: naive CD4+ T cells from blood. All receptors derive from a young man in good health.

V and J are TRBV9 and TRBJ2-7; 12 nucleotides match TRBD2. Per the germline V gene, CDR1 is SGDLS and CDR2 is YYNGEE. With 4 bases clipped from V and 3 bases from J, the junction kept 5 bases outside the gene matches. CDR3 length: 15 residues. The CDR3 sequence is CASSPTSGGFYEQYF. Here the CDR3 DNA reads TGTGCCAGCAGCCCGACTAGCGGGGGCTTCTACGAGCAGTACTTC.

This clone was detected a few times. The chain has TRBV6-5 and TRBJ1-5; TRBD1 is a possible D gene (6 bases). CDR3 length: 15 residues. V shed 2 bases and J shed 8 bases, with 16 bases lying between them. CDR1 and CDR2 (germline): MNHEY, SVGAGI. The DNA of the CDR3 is TGTGCCAGCAGTTACGATGGGACACGTGGGGAGCCCCAGCATTTT. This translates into CASSYDGTRGEPQHF.

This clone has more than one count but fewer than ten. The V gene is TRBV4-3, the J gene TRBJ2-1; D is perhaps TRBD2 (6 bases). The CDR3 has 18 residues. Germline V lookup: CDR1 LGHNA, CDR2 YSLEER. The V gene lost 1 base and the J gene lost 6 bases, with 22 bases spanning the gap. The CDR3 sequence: CASSQGWRGILRGNEQFF. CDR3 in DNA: TGCGCCAGCAGCCAAGGCTGGCGCGGGATCTTGCGGGGCAATGAGCAGTTCTTC.

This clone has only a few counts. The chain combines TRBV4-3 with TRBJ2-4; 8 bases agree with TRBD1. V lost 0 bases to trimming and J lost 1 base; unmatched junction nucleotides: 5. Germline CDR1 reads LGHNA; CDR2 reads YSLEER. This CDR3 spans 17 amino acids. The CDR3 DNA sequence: TGCGCCAGCAGCCAAGAGACAGGGGTATTCGCCAAAAACATTCAGTACTTC. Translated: CASSQETGVFAKNIQYF.

CDR3 in DNA: TGTGCCAGCAGCTTAATGGCACTAAGGCGGGACATCACAGATACGCAGTATTTT. As protein: CASSLMALRRDITDTQYF. The rearrangement uses TRBV7-9 and TRBJ2-3; either TRBD1 or TRBD2 may fit D (6 bases each). The CDR3 spans 18 residues. Per germline, CDR1 SEHNR and CDR2 FQNEAQ (reference sequence). Trimming left V 2 bases short and J 2 bases short, with 20 bases between.

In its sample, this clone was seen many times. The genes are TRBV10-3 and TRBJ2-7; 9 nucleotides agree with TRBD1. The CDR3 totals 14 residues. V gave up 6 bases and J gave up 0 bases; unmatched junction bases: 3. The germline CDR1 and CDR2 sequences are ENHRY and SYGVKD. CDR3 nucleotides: TGTGCCATCAGACCGGGACAGGGCTCCTACGAGCAGTACTTC. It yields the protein CAIRPGQGSYEQYF.

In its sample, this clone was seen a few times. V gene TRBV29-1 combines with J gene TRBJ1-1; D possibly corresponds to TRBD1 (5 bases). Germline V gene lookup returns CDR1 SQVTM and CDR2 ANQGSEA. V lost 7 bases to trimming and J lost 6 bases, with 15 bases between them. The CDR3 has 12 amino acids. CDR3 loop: CSASTGTSEAFF. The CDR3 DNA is TGCAGCGCCTCGACCGGGACCTCTGAAGCTTTCTTT.

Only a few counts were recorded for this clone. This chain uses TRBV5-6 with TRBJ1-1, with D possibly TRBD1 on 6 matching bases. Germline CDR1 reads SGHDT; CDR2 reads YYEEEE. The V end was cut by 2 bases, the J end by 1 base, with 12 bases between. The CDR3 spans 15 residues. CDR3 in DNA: TGTGCCAGCAGCTTCGGAGGGGGGAAGAACACTGAAGCTTTCTTT. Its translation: CASSFGGGKNTEAFF.

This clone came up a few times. As DNA, the CDR3 is TGTGCCAGCAGTGAATGGGTCCACCACGAGCAGTTCTTC. This gives the protein CASSEWVHHEQFF. The chain employs TRBV25-1 and TRBJ2-1, with D uncertain. V lost 1 base and J 10 bases, leaving 11 bases between the germline ends. The CDR3 loop spans 13 amino acids. Germline V lookup: CDR1 MGHDK, CDR2 SYGVNS.

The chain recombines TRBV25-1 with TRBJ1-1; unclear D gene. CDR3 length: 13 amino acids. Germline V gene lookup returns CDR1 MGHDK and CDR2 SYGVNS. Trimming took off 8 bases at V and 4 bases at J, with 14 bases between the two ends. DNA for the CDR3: TGTGCCAGCGCCCAAAGAAGGAGCACTGAAGCTTTCTTT. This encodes CASAQRRSTEAFF.

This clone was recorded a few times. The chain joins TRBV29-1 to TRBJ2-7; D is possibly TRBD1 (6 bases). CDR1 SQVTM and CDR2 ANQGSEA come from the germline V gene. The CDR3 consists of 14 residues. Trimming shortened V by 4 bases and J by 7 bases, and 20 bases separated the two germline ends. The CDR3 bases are TGCAGCGTTGGAGTATCGGGACAAAATTTGGAGCAGTACTTC. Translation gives CSVGVSGQNLEQYF.

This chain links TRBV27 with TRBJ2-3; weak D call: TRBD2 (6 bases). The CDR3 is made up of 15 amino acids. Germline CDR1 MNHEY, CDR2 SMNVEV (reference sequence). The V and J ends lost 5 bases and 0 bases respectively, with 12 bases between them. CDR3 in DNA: TGTGCCAGCAGTCCCGGGACTCCCAGCACAGATACGCAGTATTTT. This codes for CASSPGTPSTDTQYF.

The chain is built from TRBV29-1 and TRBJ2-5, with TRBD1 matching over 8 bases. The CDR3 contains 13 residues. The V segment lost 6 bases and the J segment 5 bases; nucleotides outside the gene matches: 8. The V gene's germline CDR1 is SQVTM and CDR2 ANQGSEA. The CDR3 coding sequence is TGCAGCGTAGGACAGGGAGGAAGGGAGACCCAGTACTTC. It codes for CSVGQGGRETQYF.

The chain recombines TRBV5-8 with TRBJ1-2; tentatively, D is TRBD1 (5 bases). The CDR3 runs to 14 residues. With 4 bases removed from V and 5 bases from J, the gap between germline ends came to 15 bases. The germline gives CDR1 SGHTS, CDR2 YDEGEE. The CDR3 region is CASSLPGSGYGYTF. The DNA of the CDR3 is TGTGCCAGCAGCCTGCCAGGGTCGGGGTATGGCTACACCTTC.

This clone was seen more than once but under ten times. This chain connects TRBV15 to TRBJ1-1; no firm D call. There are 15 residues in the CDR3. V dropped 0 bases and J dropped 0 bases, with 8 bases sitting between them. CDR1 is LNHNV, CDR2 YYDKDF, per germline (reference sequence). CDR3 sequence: CATSRDLKMNTEAFF. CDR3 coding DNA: TGTGCCACCAGCAGAGATTTAAAGATGAACACTGAAGCTTTCTTT.

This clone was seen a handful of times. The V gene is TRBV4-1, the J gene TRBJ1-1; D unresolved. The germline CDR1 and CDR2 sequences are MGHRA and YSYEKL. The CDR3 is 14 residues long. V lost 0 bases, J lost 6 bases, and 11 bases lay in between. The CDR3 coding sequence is TGCGCCAGCAGCCAAGATTGGGAGGCAGCTGAAGCTTTCTTT. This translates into CASSQDWEAAEAFF.